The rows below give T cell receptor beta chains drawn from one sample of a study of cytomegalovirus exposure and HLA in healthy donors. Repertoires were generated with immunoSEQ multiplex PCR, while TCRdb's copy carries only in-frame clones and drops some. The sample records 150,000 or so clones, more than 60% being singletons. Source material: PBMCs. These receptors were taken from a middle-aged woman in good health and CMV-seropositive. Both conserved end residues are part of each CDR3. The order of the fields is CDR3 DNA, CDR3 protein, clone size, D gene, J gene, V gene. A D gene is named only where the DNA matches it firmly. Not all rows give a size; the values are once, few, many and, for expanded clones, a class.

TGTGCCAGCAGTTTCAGGTCCAGAGCAGATACGCAGTATTTT | CASSFRSRADTQYF | few | - | TRBJ2-3 | TRBV27
TGTGCCAGCTGCCGAGACAGGGACGCCTATGGCTACACCTTC | CASCRDRDAYGYTF | - | TRBD1 | TRBJ1-2 | TRBV2
TGTGCCTGGAGTGCGGTTAACCCCGGAAACACCATATATTTT | CAWSAVNPGNTIYF | - | - | TRBJ1-3 | TRBV30
TGTGCCAGCAGCGTGGGGCTTTACGAGCAGTACTTC | CASSVGLYEQYF | - | - | TRBJ2-7 | TRBV6-1
TGTGCCAGCAGTCTCTACACACTAGCGGGATTATACAATGAGCAGTTCTTC | CASSLYTLAGLYNEQFF | - | TRBD2 | TRBJ2-1 | TRBV28
TGTGCCAGCAGTTTGGGGGGACTAGCGGGAGGCTACAATGAGCAGTTCTTC | CASSLGGLAGGYNEQFF | - | TRBD2 | TRBJ2-1 | TRBV28
TGTGCCAGTAGTATAGCTCTGACTAGCGGGAGGAGGGAGACCCAGTACTTC | CASSIALTSGRRETQYF | - | TRBD2 | TRBJ2-5 | TRBV19
TGTGCCAGCTCACCGCAATCGACAGGGGGCGTTACTGAAGCTTTCTTT | CASSPQSTGGVTEAFF | - | TRBD1 | TRBJ1-1 | TRBV18
TGTGCCAGCAGCCCAAGGATATCGGGACAGGGGGGAGACACAGATACGCAGTATTTT | CASSPRISGQGGDTDTQYF | - | TRBD1 | TRBJ2-3 | TRBV11-1
TGTGCCAGCAGCTTGGGGTCAACACAAGAGACCCAGTACTTC | CASSLGSTQETQYF | - | - | TRBJ2-5 | TRBV5-5
TGTGCCTGGAGACAGGGGGCTAACACTGAAGCTTTCTTT | CAWRQGANTEAFF | - | TRBD1 | TRBJ1-1 | TRBV30
TGTGCCAGCAGCTTAGGGCCGGGACTAGCGGGAGTGAGTGATACGCAGTATTTT | CASSLGPGLAGVSDTQYF | once | TRBD2 | TRBJ2-3 | TRBV7-3
TGTGCCAGCAGCTTTTGGGCAACTAGCGGGCCTTCCTACGAGCAGTACTTC | CASSFWATSGPSYEQYF | - | TRBD2 | TRBJ2-7 | TRBV5-8
TGTGCCAGCAGTCAACAGGGGGCGCGGAACTATGGCTACACCTTC | CASSQQGARNYGYTF | - | TRBD1 | TRBJ1-2 | TRBV13
TGTGCCAGCAGCCAAGCCAGCGGCAATTCCTACGAGCAGTACTTC | CASSQASGNSYEQYF | - | - | TRBJ2-7 | TRBV4-2
TGTGCCAGCAGCTTGGAGCCAGGGGCGAGCACAGATACGCAGTATTTT | CASSLEPGASTDTQYF | few | - | TRBJ2-3 | TRBV5-4
TGTGCCAGCAGCGTAGACGGGACATCCTTTTACGAGCAGTACTTC | CASSVDGTSFYEQYF | - | - | TRBJ2-7 | TRBV9